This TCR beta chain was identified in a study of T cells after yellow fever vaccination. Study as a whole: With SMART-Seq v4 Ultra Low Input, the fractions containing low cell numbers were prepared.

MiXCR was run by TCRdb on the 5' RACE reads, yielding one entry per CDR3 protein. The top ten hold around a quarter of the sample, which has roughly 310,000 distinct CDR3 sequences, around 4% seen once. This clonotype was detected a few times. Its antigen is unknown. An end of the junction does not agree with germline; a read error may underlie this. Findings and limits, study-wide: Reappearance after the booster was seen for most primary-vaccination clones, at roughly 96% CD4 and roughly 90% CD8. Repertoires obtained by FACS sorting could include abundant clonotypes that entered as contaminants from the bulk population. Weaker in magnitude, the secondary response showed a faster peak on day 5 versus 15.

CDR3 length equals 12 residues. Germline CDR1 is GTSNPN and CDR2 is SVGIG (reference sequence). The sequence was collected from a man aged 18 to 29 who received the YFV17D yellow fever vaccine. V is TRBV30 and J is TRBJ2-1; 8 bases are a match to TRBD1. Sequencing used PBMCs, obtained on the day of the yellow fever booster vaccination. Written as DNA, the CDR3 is TGTGCCTGGATGGCGACAGGGGAGCCCCAACTCTTC. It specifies CAWMATGEPQLF.